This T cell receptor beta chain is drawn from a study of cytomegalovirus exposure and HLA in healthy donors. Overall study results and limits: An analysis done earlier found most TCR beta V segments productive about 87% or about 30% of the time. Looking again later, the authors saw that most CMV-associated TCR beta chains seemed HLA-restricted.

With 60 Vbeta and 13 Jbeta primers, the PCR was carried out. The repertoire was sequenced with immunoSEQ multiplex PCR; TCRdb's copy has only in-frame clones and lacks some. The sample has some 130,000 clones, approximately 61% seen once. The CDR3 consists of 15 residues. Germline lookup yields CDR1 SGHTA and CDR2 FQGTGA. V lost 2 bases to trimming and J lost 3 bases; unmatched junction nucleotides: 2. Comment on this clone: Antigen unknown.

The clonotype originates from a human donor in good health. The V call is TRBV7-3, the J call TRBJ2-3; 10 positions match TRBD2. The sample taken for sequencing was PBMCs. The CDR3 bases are TGTGCCAGCAGCTTACCAGCGGGAGGGACAGATACGCAGTATTTT. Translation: CASSLPAGGTDTQYF.